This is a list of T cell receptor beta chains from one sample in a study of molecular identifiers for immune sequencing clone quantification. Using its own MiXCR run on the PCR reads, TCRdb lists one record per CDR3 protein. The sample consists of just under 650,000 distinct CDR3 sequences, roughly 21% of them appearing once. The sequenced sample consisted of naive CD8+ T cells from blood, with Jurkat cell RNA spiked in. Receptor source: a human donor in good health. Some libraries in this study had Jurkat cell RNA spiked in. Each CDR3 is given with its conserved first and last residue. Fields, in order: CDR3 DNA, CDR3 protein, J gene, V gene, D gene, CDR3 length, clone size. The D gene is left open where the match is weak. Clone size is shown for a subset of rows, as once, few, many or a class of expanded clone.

CDR3nt: TGCAGCGGGTCTGCGGGACCTTCCTACGAGCAGTACTTC
CDR3aa: CSGSAGPSYEQYF
j_gene: TRBJ2-7
v_gene: TRBV29-1
d_gene: NA
len: 13
abundance: many

CDR3nt: TGTGCCAGCAGTTACTCGAGAACGGCGGGCCAACCGGGAGATGAAGCTTTCTTT
CDR3aa: CASSYSRTAGQPGDEAFF
j_gene: TRBJ1-1
v_gene: TRBV6-6
d_gene: NA
len: 18
abundance: few

CDR3nt: TGTGCCAGCACTCAGGGCACCTACGAGCAGTACTTC
CDR3aa: CASTQGTYEQYF
j_gene: TRBJ2-7
v_gene: TRBV6-2/TRBV6-3
d_gene: NA
len: 12
abundance: many

CDR3nt: TGTGCCAGCAGTCCGTCGACAGGGGGGACAGATACGCAGTATTTT
CDR3aa: CASSPSTGGTDTQYF
j_gene: TRBJ2-3
v_gene: TRBV27
d_gene: TRBD1
len: 15
abundance: many

CDR3nt: TGTGCCAGCAGTCACCGAAAGATGTTAGGACGGGAAGAGACCCAGTACTTC
CDR3aa: CASSHRKMLGREETQYF
j_gene: TRBJ2-5
v_gene: TRBV28
d_gene: NA
len: 17
abundance: many

CDR3nt: TGTGCCAGCAGCCCAGCGCCGGACAGGGACTACGAGCAGTACTTC
CDR3aa: CASSPAPDRDYEQYF
j_gene: TRBJ2-7
v_gene: TRBV7-9
d_gene: TRBD1
len: 15
abundance: many

CDR3nt: TGTGCCAGCAGCCCTTGGCCGAACACTGAAGCTTTCTTT
CDR3aa: CASSPWPNTEAFF
j_gene: TRBJ1-1
v_gene: TRBV5-3
d_gene: NA
len: 13
abundance: NA

CDR3nt: TGTGCCAGCAGCTTACTCGAGCTAGTTGGAATAACGCGCCAAGATACGCAGTATTTT
CDR3aa: CASSLLELVGITRQDTQYF
j_gene: TRBJ2-3
v_gene: TRBV7-8
d_gene: NA
len: 19
abundance: many

CDR3nt: TGTGCCAGCAGCTTAGGTGCATCCACAGATACGCAGTATTTT
CDR3aa: CASSLGASTDTQYF
j_gene: TRBJ2-3
v_gene: TRBV7-2
d_gene: NA
len: 14
abundance: many

CDR3nt: TGCGCCAGCAGCCAAACAACGGGGCCTCAGTACTTC
CDR3aa: CASSQTTGPQYF
j_gene: TRBJ2-7
v_gene: TRBV4-1
d_gene: NA
len: 12
abundance: many

CDR3nt: TGTGCCAGCAGCGTGGCCAATATGGCTAACTATGGCTACACCTTC
CDR3aa: CASSVANMANYGYTF
j_gene: TRBJ1-2
v_gene: TRBV12-3/TRBV12-4
d_gene: NA
len: 15
abundance: NA

CDR3nt: TGCAGCGTGCCCGAAGGAAGCGGGTACTACAATGAGCAGTTCTTC
CDR3aa: CSVPEGSGYYNEQFF
j_gene: TRBJ2-1
v_gene: TRBV29-1
d_gene: NA
len: 15
abundance: many

CDR3nt: TGTGCCAGCTGGGCCTGGGGGGCATTAGATACGCAGTATTTT
CDR3aa: CASWAWGALDTQYF
j_gene: TRBJ2-3
v_gene: TRBV6-5
d_gene: NA
len: 14
abundance: many

CDR3nt: TGTGCCAACCAACAGGACATGAACACTGAAGCTTTCTTT
CDR3aa: CANQQDMNTEAFF
j_gene: TRBJ1-1
v_gene: TRBV2
d_gene: NA
len: 13
abundance: many

CDR3nt: TGCAGCGTTGATAGAAGGGCAACTAATGAAAAACTGTTTTTT
CDR3aa: CSVDRRATNEKLFF
j_gene: TRBJ1-4
v_gene: TRBV29-1
d_gene: NA
len: 14
abundance: many

CDR3nt: TGTGCCAGCAGCATGGGACAGGGGGGCACCTACGAGCAGTACTTC
CDR3aa: CASSMGQGGTYEQYF
j_gene: TRBJ2-7
v_gene: TRBV13
d_gene: TRBD1
len: 15
abundance: NA

CDR3nt: TGTGCCAGCAGCCCCGGACAGAGGGCAAAGGAGCAGTACTTC
CDR3aa: CASSPGQRAKEQYF
j_gene: TRBJ2-7
v_gene: TRBV7-7
d_gene: NA
len: 14
abundance: NA

CDR3nt: TGTGCCAGCAGTTACTCGATGACGTGGCCCACCTACGAGCAGTACTTC
CDR3aa: CASSYSMTWPTYEQYF
j_gene: TRBJ2-7
v_gene: TRBV6-2/TRBV6-3
d_gene: NA
len: 16
abundance: many

CDR3nt: TGTGCCATCGGGACATTGAACACTGAAGCTTTCTTT
CDR3aa: CAIGTLNTEAFF
j_gene: TRBJ1-1
v_gene: TRBV10-3
d_gene: NA
len: 12
abundance: many

CDR3nt: TGTGCCAGCAGCTTAGATGAAGTTAAGCGGGGGGATGAAAAACTGTTTTTT
CDR3aa: CASSLDEVKRGDEKLFF
j_gene: TRBJ1-4
v_gene: TRBV7-6
d_gene: NA
len: 17
abundance: few

CDR3nt: TGTGCCAGCAGTTCGAACCTACAGGGACGTAGAAACATTCAGTACTTC
CDR3aa: CASSSNLQGRRNIQYF
j_gene: TRBJ2-4
v_gene: TRBV28
d_gene: NA
len: 16
abundance: many

CDR3nt: TGCAGCGTTGTAGGCGGAACTAACTATGGCTACACCTTC
CDR3aa: CSVVGGTNYGYTF
j_gene: TRBJ1-2
v_gene: TRBV29-1
d_gene: NA
len: 13
abundance: many

CDR3nt: TGTGCCAGTAGTCTTCAGGGGGCGAACGCCGGGGAGCTGTTTTTT
CDR3aa: CASSLQGANAGELFF
j_gene: TRBJ2-2
v_gene: TRBV19
d_gene: TRBD1
len: 15
abundance: few

CDR3nt: TGTGCCAGCAGCCCAGGGGTCCAGGCTACCTACGAGCAGTACTTC
CDR3aa: CASSPGVQATYEQYF
j_gene: TRBJ2-7
v_gene: TRBV11-2
d_gene: NA
len: 15
abundance: few

CDR3nt: TGTGCCAGCAGTTTCCAAGGTATCTCCTACGAGCGGTTCTTC
CDR3aa: CASSFQGISYERFF
j_gene: TRBJ2-7
v_gene: TRBV25-1
d_gene: NA
len: 14
abundance: NA

CDR3nt: TGTGCCAGTAGTATCCATTCCACCGGGGAGCTGTTTTTT
CDR3aa: CASSIHSTGELFF
j_gene: TRBJ2-2
v_gene: TRBV19
d_gene: NA
len: 13
abundance: NA

CDR3nt: TGTGCCACCCAGTATAGCACGGGACTGAACACTGAAGCTTTCTTT
CDR3aa: CATQYSTGLNTEAFF
j_gene: TRBJ1-1
v_gene: TRBV19
d_gene: NA
len: 15
abundance: NA

CDR3nt: TGCGCCAGCAGCTTTGCCGGGACAGGGGAAGTCACCGGGGAGCTGTTTTTT
CDR3aa: CASSFAGTGEVTGELFF
j_gene: TRBJ2-2
v_gene: TRBV5-1
d_gene: TRBD1
len: 17
abundance: many

CDR3nt: TGTGCCAGCAGTTTCGAAGGGACCTCCTACGAGCAGTACTTC
CDR3aa: CASSFEGTSYEQYF
j_gene: TRBJ2-7
v_gene: TRBV12-3/TRBV12-4
d_gene: NA
len: 14
abundance: NA

CDR3nt: TGTGCCAGCAAGCCCAGGGGGCTTTATGAGCAGTTCTTC
CDR3aa: CASKPRGLYEQFF
j_gene: TRBJ2-1
v_gene: TRBV6-1
d_gene: TRBD1
len: 13
abundance: many

CDR3nt: TGCAGCGGGGGACAGGGAAACACCGGGGAGCTGTTTTTT
CDR3aa: CSGGQGNTGELFF
j_gene: TRBJ2-2
v_gene: TRBV29-1
d_gene: TRBD1
len: 13
abundance: many

CDR3nt: TGTGCCAGCAGCTTAGCTCCATGGGAAGCGGGAGTGTCAAATACGCAGTATTTT
CDR3aa: CASSLAPWEAGVSNTQYF
j_gene: TRBJ2-3
v_gene: TRBV7-6
d_gene: TRBD2
len: 18
abundance: few

CDR3nt: TGTGCCAGCAGCTTAGCGGTCCGGGTCGGGAGGACAGATACGCAGTATTTT
CDR3aa: CASSLAVRVGRTDTQYF
j_gene: TRBJ2-3
v_gene: TRBV7-9
d_gene: TRBD2
len: 17
abundance: many

CDR3nt: TGCAGTGCTAGAGATTTGTCGGGGGGGACAAACTACGAGCAGTACTTC
CDR3aa: CSARDLSGGTNYEQYF
j_gene: TRBJ2-7
v_gene: TRBV20-1
d_gene: TRBD2
len: 16
abundance: many

CDR3nt: TGCGGTGCTAGAGATCTAGCGGGGGCCTTACCAACCGGGGAGCTGTTTTTT
CDR3aa: CGARDLAGALPTGELFF
j_gene: TRBJ2-2
v_gene: TRBV20-1
d_gene: TRBD2
len: 17
abundance: NA

CDR3nt: TGTGCCAGCAGCCCCCGACAGGGTGTCATGAACACTGAAGCTTTCTTT
CDR3aa: CASSPRQGVMNTEAFF
j_gene: TRBJ1-1
v_gene: TRBV7-9
d_gene: TRBD1
len: 16
abundance: few

CDR3nt: TGTGCCAGCAGCTCAACACGGACGGAGAACACCGGGGAGCTGTTTTTT
CDR3aa: CASSSTRTENTGELFF
j_gene: TRBJ2-2
v_gene: TRBV7-9
d_gene: NA
len: 16
abundance: many

CDR3nt: TGTGCCAGCAACCATTTTAGCGGGAGCGGGGGAGAGACCCAGTACTTC
CDR3aa: CASNHFSGSGGETQYF
j_gene: TRBJ2-5
v_gene: TRBV28
d_gene: TRBD2
len: 16
abundance: many

CDR3nt: TGTGCCAGCAGCTTTAGCGGGGGGTTCTACGAGCAGTACTTC
CDR3aa: CASSFSGGFYEQYF
j_gene: TRBJ2-7
v_gene: TRBV7-8
d_gene: TRBD2
len: 14
abundance: few

CDR3nt: TGTGCCAGCAGTTTCGCCTGGGCTGATACGCAGTATTTT
CDR3aa: CASSFAWADTQYF
j_gene: TRBJ2-3
v_gene: TRBV12-3/TRBV12-4
d_gene: NA
len: 13
abundance: many

CDR3nt: TGTGCCAGCAGCTCCGGGACAGGGGTTTCTGAAGCTTTCTTT
CDR3aa: CASSSGTGVSEAFF
j_gene: TRBJ1-1
v_gene: TRBV5-8
d_gene: TRBD1
len: 14
abundance: many